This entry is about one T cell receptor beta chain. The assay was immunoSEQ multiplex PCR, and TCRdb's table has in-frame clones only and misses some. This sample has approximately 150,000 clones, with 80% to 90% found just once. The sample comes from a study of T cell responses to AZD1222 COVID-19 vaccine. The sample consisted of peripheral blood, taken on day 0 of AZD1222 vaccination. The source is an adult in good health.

The CDR3, as DNA: TGTGCCAGCAGCCCCAGAGGGACTAGCGGGAGGGCCAAATACAATGAGCAGTTCTTC. This translates into CASSPRGTSGRAKYNEQFF. The chain has TRBV7-2 and TRBJ2-1; 16 bases match TRBD2. There are 19 residues in the CDR3. Germline V lookup: CDR1 SGHTA, CDR2 FQGNSA. V dropped 5 bases and J dropped 4; count of bases not matched to a gene: 11.